Listed here are 2 T cell receptor beta chains from one sample, sequenced in a study of blood T cell repertoires in COVID-19. Clones were sequenced by immunoSEQ multiplex PCR, and TCRdb holds only the in-frame ones, with some missing. The data show about 270,000 clones, with about 89% seen just once and roughly 2.5% held by the top ten. The material sequenced was peripheral blood. The receptor set was obtained from a woman between 45 and 60 years old with acute or convalescent COVID-19.

J is TRBJ2-5 and V is TRBV24-1, with 7 bases identical to TRBD2. CDR3 length equals 15 residues. With 4 bases clipped from V and 1 base from J, the junction kept 5 bases outside the gene matches. The germline CDR1 and CDR2 sequences are KGHDR and SFDVKD. This CDR3 reads CATSDHGLGQETQYF. In DNA form, the CDR3 reads TGTGCCACCAGTGACCACGGACTAGGCCAAGAGACCCAGTACTTC.

This rearrangement joins TRBV5-1 to TRBJ2-5, with 7 bases lining up with TRBD1. This CDR3 has 14 amino acids. J was trimmed by 2 bases and V by 4 bases; bases with no gene match: 5. Looked up from germline, CDR1 is SGHRS and CDR2 is YFSETQ. The CDR3 is CASSPGTEQETQYF. The DNA of the CDR3 is TGCGCCAGCAGCCCTGGGACAGAACAAGAGACCCAGTACTTC. Filled out from reference TRBV5-1 and TRBJ2-5, the complete variable domain reads KAGVTQTPRYLIKTRGQQVTLSCSPISGHRSVSWYQQTPGQGLQFLFEYFSETQRNKGNFPGRFSGRQFSNSRSEMNVSTLELGDSALYLCASSPGTEQETQYFGPGTRLLVL.